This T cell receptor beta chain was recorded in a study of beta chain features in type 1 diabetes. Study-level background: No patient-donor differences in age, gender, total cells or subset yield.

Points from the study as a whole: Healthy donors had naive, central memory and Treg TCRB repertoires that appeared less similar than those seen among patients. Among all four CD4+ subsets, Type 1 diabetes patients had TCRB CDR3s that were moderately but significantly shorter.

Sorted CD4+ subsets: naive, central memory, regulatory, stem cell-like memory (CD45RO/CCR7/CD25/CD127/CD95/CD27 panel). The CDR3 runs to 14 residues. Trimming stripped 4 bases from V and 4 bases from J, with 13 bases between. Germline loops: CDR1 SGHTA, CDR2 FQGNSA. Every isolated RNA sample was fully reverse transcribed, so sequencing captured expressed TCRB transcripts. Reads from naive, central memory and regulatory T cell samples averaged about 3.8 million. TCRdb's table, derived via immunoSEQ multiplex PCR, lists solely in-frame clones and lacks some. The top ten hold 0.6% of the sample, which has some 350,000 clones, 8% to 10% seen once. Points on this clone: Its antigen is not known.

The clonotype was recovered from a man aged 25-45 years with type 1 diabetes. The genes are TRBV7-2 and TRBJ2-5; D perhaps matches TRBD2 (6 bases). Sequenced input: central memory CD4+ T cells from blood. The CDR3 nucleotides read TGTGCCAGCAGCTATGGGACCGGGAGAGAGACCCAGTACTTC. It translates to CASSYGTGRETQYF.